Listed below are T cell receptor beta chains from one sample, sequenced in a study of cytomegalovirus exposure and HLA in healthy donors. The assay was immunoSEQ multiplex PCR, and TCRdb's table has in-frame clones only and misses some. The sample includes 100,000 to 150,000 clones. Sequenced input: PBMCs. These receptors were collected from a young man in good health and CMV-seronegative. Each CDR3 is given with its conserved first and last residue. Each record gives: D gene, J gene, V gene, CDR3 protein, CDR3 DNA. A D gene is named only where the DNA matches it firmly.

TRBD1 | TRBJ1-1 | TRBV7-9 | CASSLIDRVYEAFF | TGTGCCAGCAGCTTAATAGACAGGGTCTATGAAGCTTTCTTT
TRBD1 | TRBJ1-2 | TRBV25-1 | CASSVPGQGANGYTF | TGTGCCAGCAGTGTCCCGGGACAGGGGGCCAATGGCTACACCTTC
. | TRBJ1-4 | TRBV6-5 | CASNNRAATNEKLFF | TGTGCCAGCAACAACAGGGCTGCAACTAATGAAAAACTGTTTTTT
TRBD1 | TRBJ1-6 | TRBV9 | CASSASRTGRNSPLHF | TGTGCCAGCAGCGCCAGCCGGACAGGTCGTAATTCACCCCTCCACTTT
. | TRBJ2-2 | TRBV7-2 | CASSFQLSTGELFF | TGTGCCAGCAGCTTCCAACTATCCACCGGGGAGCTGTTTTTT
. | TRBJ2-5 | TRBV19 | CASSIRRLGRETQYF | TGTGCCAGTAGTATACGGCGGCTGGGGCGAGAGACCCAGTACTTC
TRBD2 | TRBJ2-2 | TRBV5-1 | CASSFGLAGEAGELFF | TGCGCCAGCAGCTTCGGACTAGCGGGAGAGGCCGGGGAGCTGTTTTTT
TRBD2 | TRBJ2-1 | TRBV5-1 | CASSPGLAGGSRQFF | TGCGCCAGCAGCCCAGGACTAGCGGGGGGCTCTCGGCAGTTCTTC
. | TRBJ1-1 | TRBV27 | CASSLQDHTEAFF | TGTGCCAGCAGTTTACAGGATCACACTGAAGCTTTCTTT
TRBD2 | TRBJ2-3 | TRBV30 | CAWSVQAGGDTQYF | TGTGCCTGGAGTGTACAAGCGGGGGGGGATACGCAGTATTTT
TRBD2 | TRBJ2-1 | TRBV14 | CASSQDTSGGDNEQFF | TGTGCCAGCAGCCAAGATACTAGCGGGGGAGACAATGAGCAGTTCTTC